These T cell receptor beta chains were read from a single sample in a study of technical replicates of blood from four donors. Clones were sequenced by immunoSEQ multiplex PCR, and TCRdb holds only the in-frame ones, with some missing. The sample contains roughly 65,000 clones, 70% to 90% of which appear only once. The sequenced material came from PBMCs. The receptors shown here come from a human donor in good health. Some clones in this sample may be carry-over from other donors' samples. CDR3s include the opening cysteine and the closing phenylalanine or tryptophan. D genes are given only for firm matches. For some rows the clone size is stated as once, few or many, or as a class when expanded; others skip it.

v_gene	abundance	j_gene	d_gene	CDR3aa	CDR3nt
TRBV5-5	-	TRBJ2-7	TRBD1	CASSPQQGVSYEQYF	TGTGCCAGCAGCCCCCAACAGGGGGTCTCCTACGAGCAGTACTTC
TRBV5-1	-	TRBJ1-3	-	CASSLGHSSGNTIYF	TGCGCCAGCAGCTTGGGGCACAGTTCTGGAAACACCATATATTTT
TRBV29-1	-	TRBJ2-1	TRBD2	CSVIGGGGNEQFF	TGCAGCGTCATCGGGGGGGGAGGCAATGAGCAGTTCTTC
TRBV9	medium-sized	TRBJ1-1	-	CASSGDSLTEAFF	TGTGCCAGCAGCGGAGACAGCCTCACTGAAGCTTTCTTT
TRBV4-1	-	TRBJ2-3	-	CASSHGTAVHRSDTQYF	TGCGCCAGCAGCCACGGAACTGCTGTGCACAGATCAGATACGCAGTATTTT
TRBV29-1	-	TRBJ2-2	TRBD2	CSVLDQRGENTGELFF	TGCAGCGTGCTGGACCAGCGGGGGGAAAACACCGGGGAGCTGTTTTTT
TRBV19	few	TRBJ2-1	-	CASTYRENNEQFF	TGTGCCAGTACGTACAGGGAAAACAATGAGCAGTTCTTC
TRBV9	few	TRBJ2-7	-	CASSGTGPEQYF	TGTGCCAGCAGCGGAACAGGACCCGAGCAGTACTTC
TRBV5-1	-	TRBJ2-2	TRBD2	CASGGEANTGELFF	TGCGCCAGCGGGGGGGAAGCGAACACCGGGGAGCTGTTTTTT
TRBV6-1	-	TRBJ2-5	-	CASSPRKSGETQYF	TGTGCCAGCAGTCCACGAAAATCGGGGGAGACCCAGTACTTC